This is a list of T cell receptor beta chains from one sample in a study of T-cell reconstitution after alpha-beta-depleted transplantation in children. TCRdb re-derived calls from the PCR reads in MiXCR, one entry per CDR3 protein. Of about 580,000 distinct CDR3 sequences listed, about 23% are singletons. The source was PBMCs, mostly from graft donor cells, collected 360 days after TCRalphabeta/CD19-depleted stem cell transplant. All receptors derive from a boy in the first two years of life who had a stem cell transplant for acute myeloid leukemia, so the T cells may come from the graft donor. CDR3s include the opening cysteine and the closing phenylalanine or tryptophan. D genes are given only for firm matches. Size values are once, few and many counts, or a class for expanded clones, and some rows have none.

v_gene	j_gene	d_gene	abundance	CDR3aa	CDR3nt
TRBV6-5	TRBJ1-1	.	few	CASSYTLTGRNTEAFF	TGTGCCAGCAGTTACACCCTTACAGGGAGGAACACTGAAGCTTTCTTT
TRBV20-1	TRBJ2-2	.	many	CSARTFTGTPTGELFF	TGCAGTGCTAGAACATTCACCGGGACACCGACCGGGGAGCTGTTTTTT
TRBV4-1	TRBJ2-1	TRBD1	many	CASRKWGQGADNEQFF	TGCGCCAGCAGAAAATGGGGACAGGGGGCTGACAATGAGCAGTTCTTC
TRBV29-1	TRBJ2-1	TRBD1	many	CSVEVRGFWNEQFF	TGCAGCGTTGAAGTCAGGGGGTTCTGGAATGAGCAGTTCTTC
TRBV9	TRBJ2-7	TRBD1	many	CASSVGGTGSYEQYF	TGTGCCAGCAGCGTGGGTGGGACAGGCTCCTACGAGCAGTACTTC
TRBV4-2	TRBJ2-3	.	few	CASSHGDVTSTDTQYF	TGTGCCAGCAGCCATGGGGACGTAACTAGCACAGATACGCAGTATTTT
TRBV20-1	TRBJ1-6	TRBD1	.	CSATRQGNNSPLHF	TGCAGTGCTACTCGACAGGGGAATAATTCACCCCTCCACTTT
TRBV5-1	TRBJ2-7	TRBD1	.	CASGTGGSYEQYF	TGCGCCAGCGGGACAGGGGGCTCCTACGAGCAGTACTTC
TRBV6-1	TRBJ2-7	.	many	CASSRTAYEQYF	TGTGCCAGCAGTAGGACAGCCTACGAGCAGTACTTC
TRBV20-1	TRBJ2-7	.	many	CSARHRVSSYEQYF	TGCAGTGCTAGACATCGAGTTAGCTCCTACGAGCAGTACTTC
TRBV20-1	TRBJ1-5	.	.	CSASSGLGNQPQHF	TGCAGTGCTAGTAGTGGTTTGGGCAATCAGCCCCAGCATTTT
TRBV7-2	TRBJ2-3	TRBD2	many	CASSSLGDYTDTQYF	TGTGCCAGCAGCTCCTTAGGGGACTACACAGATACGCAGTATTTT
TRBV27	TRBJ1-6	.	.	CASSPMTATYNSPLHF	TGTGCCAGCAGTCCAATGACCGCTACCTATAATTCACCCCTCCACTTT
TRBV29-1	TRBJ2-7	.	.	CRAHRNYEQYF	TGCAGGGCCCACAGGAACTACGAGCAGTACTTC
TRBV9	TRBJ2-1	TRBD1	.	CASSPSGQAHYNEQFF	TGTGCCAGCAGCCCTTCAGGACAGGCCCACTACAATGAGCAGTTCTTC
TRBV11-2	TRBJ2-1	.	many	CASSLGGGRSYNEQFF	TGTGCCAGCAGCTTAGGGGGGGGGCGCTCCTACAATGAGCAGTTCTTC